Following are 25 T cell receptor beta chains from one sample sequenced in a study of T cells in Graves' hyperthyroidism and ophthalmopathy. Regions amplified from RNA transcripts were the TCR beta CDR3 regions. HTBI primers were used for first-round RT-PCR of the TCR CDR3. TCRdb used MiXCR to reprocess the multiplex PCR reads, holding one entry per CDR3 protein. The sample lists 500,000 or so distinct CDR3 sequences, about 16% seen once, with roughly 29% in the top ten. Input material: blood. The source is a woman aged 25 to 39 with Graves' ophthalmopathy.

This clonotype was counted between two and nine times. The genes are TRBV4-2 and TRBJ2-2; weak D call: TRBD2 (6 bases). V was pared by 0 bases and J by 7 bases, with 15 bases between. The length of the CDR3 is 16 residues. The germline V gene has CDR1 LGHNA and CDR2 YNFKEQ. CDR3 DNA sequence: TGTGCCAGCAGCCAAGAACGAGGGACTGTTTACGGGGAGCTGTTTTTT. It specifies CASSQERGTVYGELFF.

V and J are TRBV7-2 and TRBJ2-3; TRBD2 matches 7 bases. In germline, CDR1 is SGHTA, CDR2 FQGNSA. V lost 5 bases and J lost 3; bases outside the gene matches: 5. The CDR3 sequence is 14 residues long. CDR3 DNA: TGTGCCAGCAGCCCATGGGGGGGAACAGATACGCAGTATTTT. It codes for CASSPWGGTDTQYF.

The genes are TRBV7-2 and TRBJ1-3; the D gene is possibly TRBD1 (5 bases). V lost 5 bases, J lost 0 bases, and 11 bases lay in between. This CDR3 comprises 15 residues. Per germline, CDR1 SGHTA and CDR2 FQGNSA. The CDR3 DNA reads TGTGCCAGCAGCACTACAGGTGACTCTGGAAACACCATATATTTT. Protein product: CASSTTGDSGNTIYF.

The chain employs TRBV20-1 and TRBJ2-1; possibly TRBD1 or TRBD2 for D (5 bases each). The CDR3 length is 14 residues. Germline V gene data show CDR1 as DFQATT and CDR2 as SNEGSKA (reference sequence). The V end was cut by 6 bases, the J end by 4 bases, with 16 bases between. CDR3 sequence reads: CSADSGTGYNEQFF. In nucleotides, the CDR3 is TGCAGTGCAGATTCCGGGACCGGATACAATGAGCAGTTCTTC.

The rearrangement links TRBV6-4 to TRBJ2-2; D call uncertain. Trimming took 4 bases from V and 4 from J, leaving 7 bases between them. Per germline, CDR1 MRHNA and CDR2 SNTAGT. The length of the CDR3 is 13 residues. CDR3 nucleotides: TGTGCCAGCAGTGCCCTTGGCACCGGGGAGCTGTTTTTT. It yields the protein CASSALGTGELFF.

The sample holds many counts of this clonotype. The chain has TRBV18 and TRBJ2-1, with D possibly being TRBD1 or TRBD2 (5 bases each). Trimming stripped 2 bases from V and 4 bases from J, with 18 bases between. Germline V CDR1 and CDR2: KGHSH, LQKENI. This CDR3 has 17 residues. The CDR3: CASSPTEGSNRYNEQFF. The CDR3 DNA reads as TGTGCCAGCTCACCAACCGAGGGGTCGAATCGATACAATGAGCAGTTCTTC.

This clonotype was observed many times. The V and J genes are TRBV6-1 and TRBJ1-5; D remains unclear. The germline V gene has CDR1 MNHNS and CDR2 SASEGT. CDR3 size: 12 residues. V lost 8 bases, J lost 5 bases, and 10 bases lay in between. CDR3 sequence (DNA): TGTGCCAGCTCCGGGTTTGATCAGCCCCAGCATTTT. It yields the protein CASSGFDQPQHF.

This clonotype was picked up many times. The CDR3 nucleotides read TGTGCCAGCAGTTCAGGGGTAGCTAATGAAAAACTGTTTTTT. Translated: CASSSGVANEKLFF. This chain joins TRBV6-1 and TRBJ1-4; D possibly corresponds to TRBD1 (6 bases). Trimming stripped 5 bases from V and 3 bases from J, with 10 bases between. The CDR3 runs to 14 residues. Germline V lookup: CDR1 MNHNS, CDR2 SASEGT.

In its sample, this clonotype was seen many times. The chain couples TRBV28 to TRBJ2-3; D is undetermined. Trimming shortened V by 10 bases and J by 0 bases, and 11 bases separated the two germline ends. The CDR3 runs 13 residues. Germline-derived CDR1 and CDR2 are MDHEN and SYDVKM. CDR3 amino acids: CATRGSSTDTQYF. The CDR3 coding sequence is TGTGCCACACGAGGATCTAGCACAGATACGCAGTATTTT.

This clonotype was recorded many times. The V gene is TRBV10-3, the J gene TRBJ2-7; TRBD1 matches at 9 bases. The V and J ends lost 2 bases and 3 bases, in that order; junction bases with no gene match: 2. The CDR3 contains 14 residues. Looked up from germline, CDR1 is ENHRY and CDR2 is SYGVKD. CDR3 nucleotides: TGTGCCATCAGTGAGCGGGACAGGGACTACGAGCAGTACTTC. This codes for CAISERDRDYEQYF.

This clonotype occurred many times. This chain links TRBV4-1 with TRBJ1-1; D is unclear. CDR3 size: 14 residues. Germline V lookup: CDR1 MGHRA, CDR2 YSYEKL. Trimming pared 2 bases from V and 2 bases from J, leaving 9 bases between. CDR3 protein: CASSQPIINTEAFF. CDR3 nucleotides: TGCGCCAGCAGCCAACCAATCATCAACACTGAAGCTTTCTTT.

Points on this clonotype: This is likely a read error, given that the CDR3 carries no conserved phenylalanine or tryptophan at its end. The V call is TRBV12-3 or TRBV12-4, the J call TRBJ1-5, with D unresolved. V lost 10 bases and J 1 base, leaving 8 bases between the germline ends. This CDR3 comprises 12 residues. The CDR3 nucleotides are TGTGCCACCGCGGGGAGCAATCAGCCCCAGCATCTT. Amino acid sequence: CATAGSNQPQHL.

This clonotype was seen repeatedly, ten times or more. The CDR3 DNA is TGTGCCAGCAGCTTCAGCGCACAGGGACCCATGAACACTGAAGCTTTCTTT. Translated, it gives CASSFSAQGPMNTEAFF. The J gene is TRBJ1-1, the V gene TRBV11-2; tentatively, D is TRBD1 (6 bases). V was shortened by 3 bases and J by 0 bases, with 17 bases between the two germline ends. The CDR3 consists of 17 residues. Germline CDR1 and CDR2: SGHAT and FQNNGV.

CDR3 bases: TGCAGTGCTAGAGGGGGGCTAGCGGGGAACACCGGGGAGCTGTTTTTT. Its translation: CSARGGLAGNTGELFF. V gene TRBV20-1 combines with J gene TRBJ2-2; 8 bases agree with TRBD2. J gave up 1 base and V 1 base, and 5 bases lay outside the gene matches. Germline CDR1 DFQATT, CDR2 SNEGSKA (reference sequence). The CDR3 spans 16 residues.

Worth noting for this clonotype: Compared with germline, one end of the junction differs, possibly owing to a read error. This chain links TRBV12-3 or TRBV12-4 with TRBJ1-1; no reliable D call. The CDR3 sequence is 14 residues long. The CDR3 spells CASIQRRRNTEASF. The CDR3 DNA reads TGTGCCAGCATTCAAAGGAGACGGAACACTGAAGCTTCCTTT.

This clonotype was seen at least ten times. The CDR3 spells CASSLDRITDTQYF. Here the CDR3 DNA reads TGTGCCAGCAGCCTAGACCGTATCACAGATACGCAGTATTTT. V gene TRBV7-2 combines with J gene TRBJ2-3; the D is unclear. CDR3 length: 14 residues. Germline CDR1 is SGHTA and CDR2 is FQGNSA. Trimming shortened V by 5 bases and J by 2 bases, and 11 bases separated the two germline ends.

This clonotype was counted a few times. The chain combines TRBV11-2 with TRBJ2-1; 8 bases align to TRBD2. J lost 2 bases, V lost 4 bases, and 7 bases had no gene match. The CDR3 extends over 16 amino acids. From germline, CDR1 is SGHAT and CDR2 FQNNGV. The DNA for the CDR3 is TGTGCCAGCAGCTCCACGGCGGGAGGCCCCTACAATGAGCAGTTCTTC. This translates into CASSSTAGGPYNEQFF.

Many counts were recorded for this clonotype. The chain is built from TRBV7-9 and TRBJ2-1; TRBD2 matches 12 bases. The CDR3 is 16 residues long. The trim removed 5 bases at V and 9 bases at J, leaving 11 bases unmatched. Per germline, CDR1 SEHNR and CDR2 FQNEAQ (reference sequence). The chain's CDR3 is CASSRLTSGSGGEQFF. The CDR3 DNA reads TGTGCCAGCAGCCGACTGACTAGCGGGAGCGGCGGTGAGCAGTTCTTC.

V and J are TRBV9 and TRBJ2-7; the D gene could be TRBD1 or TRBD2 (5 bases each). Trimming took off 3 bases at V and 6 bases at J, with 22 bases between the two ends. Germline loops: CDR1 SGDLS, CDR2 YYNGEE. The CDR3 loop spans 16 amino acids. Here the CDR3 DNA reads TGTGCCAGCAGCGAGGCCCCCCTAACTAGGGGTGGCGAGCAGTACTTC. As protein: CASSEAPLTRGGEQYF.

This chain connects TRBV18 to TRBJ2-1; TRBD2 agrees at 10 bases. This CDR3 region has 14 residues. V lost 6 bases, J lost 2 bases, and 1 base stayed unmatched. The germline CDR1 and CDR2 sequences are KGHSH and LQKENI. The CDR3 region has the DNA TGTGCCAGCTCTGGGACTAGCGCCTACAATGAGCAGTTCTTC. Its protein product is CASSGTSAYNEQFF.

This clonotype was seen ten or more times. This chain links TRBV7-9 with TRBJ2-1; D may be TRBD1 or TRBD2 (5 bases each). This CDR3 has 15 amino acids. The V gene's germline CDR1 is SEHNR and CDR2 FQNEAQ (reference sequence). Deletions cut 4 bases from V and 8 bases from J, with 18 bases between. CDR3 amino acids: CASSSGHGVGDEQFF. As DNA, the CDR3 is TGTGCCAGCAGCTCCGGACACGGGGTGGGCGATGAGCAGTTCTTC.

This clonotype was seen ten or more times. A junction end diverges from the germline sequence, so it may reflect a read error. The CDR3 reads CQYSRGNNEQFF. The CDR3 bases are TGCCAATACAGCAGAGGAAACAATGAGCAGTTCTTC. This rearrangement joins TRBV3-1 to TRBJ2-1; no reliable D call. The CDR3 sequence is 12 residues long. Germline assignment: CDR1 LGHDT and CDR2 YNNKEL (reference sequence).

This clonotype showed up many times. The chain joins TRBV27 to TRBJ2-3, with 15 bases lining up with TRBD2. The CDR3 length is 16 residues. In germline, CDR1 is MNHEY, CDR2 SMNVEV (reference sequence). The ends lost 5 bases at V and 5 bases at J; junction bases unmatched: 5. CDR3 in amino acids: CASSHGLAGGIDTQYF. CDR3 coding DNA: TGTGCCAGCAGTCACGGACTAGCGGGAGGGATAGATACGCAGTATTTT.

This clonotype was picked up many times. DNA for the CDR3: TGTGCCAGCAGGAGTGGGAGCCATGAGCAGTTCTTC. Protein product: CASRSGSHEQFF. This chain uses TRBV7-9 with TRBJ2-1; tentatively, D is TRBD2 (5 bases). The CDR3 sequence is 12 residues long. The V end was cut by 6 bases, the J end by 8 bases, with 11 bases between. Germline CDR1 reads SEHNR; CDR2 reads FQNEAQ (reference sequence).

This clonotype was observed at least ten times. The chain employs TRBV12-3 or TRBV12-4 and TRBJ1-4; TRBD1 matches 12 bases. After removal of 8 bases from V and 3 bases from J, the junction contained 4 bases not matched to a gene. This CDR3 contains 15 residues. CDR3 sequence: CASGDRGLSNEKLFF. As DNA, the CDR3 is TGTGCCAGCGGGGACAGGGGGCTCTCTAATGAAAAACTGTTTTTT.